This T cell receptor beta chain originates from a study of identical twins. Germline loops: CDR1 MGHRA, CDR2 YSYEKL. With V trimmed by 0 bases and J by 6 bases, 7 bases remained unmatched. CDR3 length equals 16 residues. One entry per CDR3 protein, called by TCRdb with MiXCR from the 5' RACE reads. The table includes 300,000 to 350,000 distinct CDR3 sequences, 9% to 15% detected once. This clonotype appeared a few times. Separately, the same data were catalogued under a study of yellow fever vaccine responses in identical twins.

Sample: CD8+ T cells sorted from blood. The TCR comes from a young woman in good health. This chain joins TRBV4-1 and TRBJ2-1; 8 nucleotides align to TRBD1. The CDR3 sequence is CASSQDRDRRFNEQFF. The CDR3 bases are TGCGCCAGCAGCCAAGATAGGGACAGGCGATTCAATGAGCAGTTCTTC.